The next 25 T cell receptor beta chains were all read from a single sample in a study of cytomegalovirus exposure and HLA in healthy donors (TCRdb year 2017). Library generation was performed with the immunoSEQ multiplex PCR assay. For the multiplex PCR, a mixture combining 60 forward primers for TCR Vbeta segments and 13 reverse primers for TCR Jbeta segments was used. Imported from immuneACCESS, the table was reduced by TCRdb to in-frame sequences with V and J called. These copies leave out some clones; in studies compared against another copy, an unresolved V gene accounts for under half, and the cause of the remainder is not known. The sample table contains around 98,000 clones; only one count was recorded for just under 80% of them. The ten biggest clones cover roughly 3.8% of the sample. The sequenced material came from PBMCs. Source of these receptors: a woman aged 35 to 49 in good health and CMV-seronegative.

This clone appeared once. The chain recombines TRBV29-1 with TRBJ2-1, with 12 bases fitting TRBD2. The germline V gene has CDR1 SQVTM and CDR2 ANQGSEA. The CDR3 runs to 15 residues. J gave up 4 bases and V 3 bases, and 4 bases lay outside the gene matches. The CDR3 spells CSVDSSGGAYNEQFF. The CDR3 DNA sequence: TGCAGCGTTGACTCTAGCGGGGGGGCTTACAATGAGCAGTTCTTC.

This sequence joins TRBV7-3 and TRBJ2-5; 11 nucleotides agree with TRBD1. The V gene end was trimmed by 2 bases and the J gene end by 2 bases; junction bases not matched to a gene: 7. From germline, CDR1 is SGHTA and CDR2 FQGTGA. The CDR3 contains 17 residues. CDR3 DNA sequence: TGTGCCAGCAGCTTAGGCGGGACAGGGGGTGGGCAAGAGACCCAGTACTTC. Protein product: CASSLGGTGGGQETQYF.

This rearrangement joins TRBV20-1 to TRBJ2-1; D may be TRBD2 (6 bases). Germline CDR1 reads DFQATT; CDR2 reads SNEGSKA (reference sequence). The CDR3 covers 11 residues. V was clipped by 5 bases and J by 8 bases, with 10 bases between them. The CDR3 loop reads CSASGTDEQFF. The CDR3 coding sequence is TGCAGTGCTTCCGGGACTGATGAGCAGTTCTTC.

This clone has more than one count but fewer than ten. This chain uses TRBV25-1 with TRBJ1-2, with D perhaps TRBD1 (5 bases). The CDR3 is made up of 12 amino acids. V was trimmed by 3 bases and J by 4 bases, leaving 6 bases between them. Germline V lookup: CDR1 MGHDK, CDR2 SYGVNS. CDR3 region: CASSEQGYGYTF. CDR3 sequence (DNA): TGTGCCAGCAGTGAGCAGGGCTATGGCTACACCTTC.

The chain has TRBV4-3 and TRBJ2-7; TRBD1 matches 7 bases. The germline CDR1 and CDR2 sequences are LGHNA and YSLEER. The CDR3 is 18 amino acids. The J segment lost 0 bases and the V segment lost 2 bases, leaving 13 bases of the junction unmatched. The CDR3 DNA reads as TGCGCCAGCAGCCAACAAATAGGGACAGAAGTAAGCTCCTACGAGCAGTACTTC. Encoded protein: CASSQQIGTEVSSYEQYF.

The CDR3 nucleotides read TGCGCCAGCAGCCGGGGACTAGCGGGCACAGATACGCAGTATTTT. This translates into CASSRGLAGTDTQYF. The chain has TRBV4-3 and TRBJ2-3; 11 nucleotides align to TRBD2. V lost 4 bases and J lost 1; bases outside the gene matches: 1. The V gene's germline CDR1 is LGHNA and CDR2 YSLEER. CDR3 length equals 15 residues.

CDR3 region: CAWSVGDSLTDTQYF. The CDR3 coding sequence is TGTGCCTGGAGTGTAGGGGACAGCCTCACAGATACGCAGTATTTT. The J gene is TRBJ2-3, the V gene TRBV30, with 7 bases identical to TRBD1. After removal of 0 bases from V and 2 bases from J, the junction contained 5 bases not matched to a gene. The CDR3 sequence is 15 residues long. Germline values: CDR1 GTSNPN, CDR2 SVGIG (reference sequence).

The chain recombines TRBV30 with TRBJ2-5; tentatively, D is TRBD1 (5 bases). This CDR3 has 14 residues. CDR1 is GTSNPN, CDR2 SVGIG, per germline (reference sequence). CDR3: CASTPGNVQETQYF. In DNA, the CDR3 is TGTGCAAGCACACCAGGGAACGTCCAAGAGACCCAGTACTTC.

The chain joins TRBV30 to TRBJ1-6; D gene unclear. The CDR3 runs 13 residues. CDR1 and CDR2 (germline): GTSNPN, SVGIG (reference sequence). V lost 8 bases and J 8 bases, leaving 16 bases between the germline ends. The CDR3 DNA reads TGTGCCGAGAGGGAAGGTCTGGATTCACCCCTCCACTTT. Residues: CAEREGLDSPLHF.

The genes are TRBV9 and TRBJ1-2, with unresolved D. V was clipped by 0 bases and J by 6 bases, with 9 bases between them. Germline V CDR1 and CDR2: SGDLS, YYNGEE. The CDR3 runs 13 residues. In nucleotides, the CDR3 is TGTGCCAGCAGCGTAGGGCCGACTGATGGCTACACCTTC. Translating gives CASSVGPTDGYTF.

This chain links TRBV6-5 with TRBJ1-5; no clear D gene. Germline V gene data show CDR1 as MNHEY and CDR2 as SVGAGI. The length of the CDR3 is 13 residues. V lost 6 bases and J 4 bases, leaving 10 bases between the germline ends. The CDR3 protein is CASRPGRNQPQHF. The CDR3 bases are TGTGCCAGCAGGCCCGGGAGAAATCAGCCCCAGCATTTT.

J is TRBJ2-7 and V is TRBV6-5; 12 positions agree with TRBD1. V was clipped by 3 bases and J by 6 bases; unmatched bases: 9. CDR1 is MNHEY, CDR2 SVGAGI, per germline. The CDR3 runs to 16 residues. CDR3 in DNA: TGTGCCAGCAGTTATTCCCGGGACAGGGGGCGGTTCGAGCAGTACTTC. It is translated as CASSYSRDRGRFEQYF.

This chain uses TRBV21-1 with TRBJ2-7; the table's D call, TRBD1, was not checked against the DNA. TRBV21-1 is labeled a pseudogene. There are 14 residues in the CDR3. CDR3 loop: CASSETGIPYEQYF. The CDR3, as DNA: TGTGCCAGCAGCGAGACAGGGATTCCCTACGAGCAGTACTTC.

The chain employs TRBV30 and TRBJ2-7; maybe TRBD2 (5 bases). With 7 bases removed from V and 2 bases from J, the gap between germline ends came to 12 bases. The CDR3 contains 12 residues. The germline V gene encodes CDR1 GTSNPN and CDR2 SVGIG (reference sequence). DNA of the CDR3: TGTGCCTACGGACTTAGTCCCTACGAGCAGTACTTC. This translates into CAYGLSPYEQYF. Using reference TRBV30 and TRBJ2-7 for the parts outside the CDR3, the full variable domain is SQTIHQWPATLVQPVGSPLSLECTVEGTSNPNLYWYRQAAGRGLQLLFYSVGIGQISSEVPQNLSASRPQDRQFILSSKKLLLSDSGFYLCAYGLSPYEQYFGPGTRLTVT.

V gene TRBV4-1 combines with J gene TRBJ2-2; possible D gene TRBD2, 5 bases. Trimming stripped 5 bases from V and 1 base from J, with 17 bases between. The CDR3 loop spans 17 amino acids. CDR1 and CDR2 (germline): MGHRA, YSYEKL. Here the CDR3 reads CASSYNTGVKNTGELFF. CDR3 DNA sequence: TGCGCCAGCAGCTATAACACCGGGGTAAAGAACACCGGGGAGCTGTTTTTT.

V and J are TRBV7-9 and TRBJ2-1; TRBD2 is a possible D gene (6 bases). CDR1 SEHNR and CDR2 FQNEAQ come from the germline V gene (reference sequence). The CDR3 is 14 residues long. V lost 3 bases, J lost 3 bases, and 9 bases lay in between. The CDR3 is CASSLRTNYNEQFF. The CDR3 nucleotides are TGTGCCAGCAGCTTGAGGACTAACTACAATGAGCAGTTCTTC.

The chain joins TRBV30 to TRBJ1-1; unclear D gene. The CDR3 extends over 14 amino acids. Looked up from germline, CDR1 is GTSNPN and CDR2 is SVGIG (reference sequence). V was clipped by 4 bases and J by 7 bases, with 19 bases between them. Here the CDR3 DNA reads TGTGCCTGGAAGCTACTCGGAGGGTTGGGTGAAGCTTTCTTT. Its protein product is CAWKLLGGLGEAFF.

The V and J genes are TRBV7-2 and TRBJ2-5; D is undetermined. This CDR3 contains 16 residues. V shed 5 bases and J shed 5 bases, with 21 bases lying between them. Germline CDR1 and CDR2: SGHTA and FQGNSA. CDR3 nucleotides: TGTGCCAGCAGCCCCCCGTCCTTGTCTGGGCTCGAGACCCAGTACTTC. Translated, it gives CASSPPSLSGLETQYF.

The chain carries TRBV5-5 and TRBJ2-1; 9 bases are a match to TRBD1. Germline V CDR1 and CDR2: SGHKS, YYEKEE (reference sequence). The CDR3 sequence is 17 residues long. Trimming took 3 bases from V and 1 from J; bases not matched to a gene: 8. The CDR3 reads CASSWEQGAFSYNEQFF. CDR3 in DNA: TGTGCCAGCAGCTGGGAACAGGGGGCTTTTTCCTACAATGAGCAGTTCTTC.

As DNA, the CDR3 is TGTGCCAGCAGCTTGTTTCGGGGCGCGGGGGCGCAGGGTCAGGCACTGTTTTTT. It translates to CASSLFRGAGAQGQALFF. The V call is TRBV5-6, the J call TRBJ1-4; D might be TRBD1 (6 bases). The germline gives CDR1 SGHDT, CDR2 YYEEEE. The V gene lost 1 base and the J gene lost 13 bases, with 29 bases spanning the gap. This CDR3 is built from 18 residues. Variable domain in full (rest from reference TRBV5-6 and TRBJ1-4): DAGVTQSPTHLIKTRGQQVTLRCSPKSGHDTVSWYQQALGQGPQFIFQYYEEEERQRGNFPDRFSGHQFPNYSSELNVNALLLGDSALYLCASSLFRGAGAQGQALFFGSGTQLSVL.

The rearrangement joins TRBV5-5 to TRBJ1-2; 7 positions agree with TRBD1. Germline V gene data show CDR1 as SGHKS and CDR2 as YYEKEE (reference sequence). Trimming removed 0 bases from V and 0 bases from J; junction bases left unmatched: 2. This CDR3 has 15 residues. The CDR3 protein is CASSLGDSPNYGYTF. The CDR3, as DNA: TGTGCCAGCAGCTTGGGGGACAGCCCTAACTATGGCTACACCTTC.

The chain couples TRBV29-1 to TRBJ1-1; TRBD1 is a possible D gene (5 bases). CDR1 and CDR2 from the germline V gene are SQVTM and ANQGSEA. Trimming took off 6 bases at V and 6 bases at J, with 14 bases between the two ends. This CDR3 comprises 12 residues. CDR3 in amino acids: CSVQATGAEAFF. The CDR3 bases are TGCAGCGTCCAAGCCACGGGGGCTGAAGCTTTCTTT.

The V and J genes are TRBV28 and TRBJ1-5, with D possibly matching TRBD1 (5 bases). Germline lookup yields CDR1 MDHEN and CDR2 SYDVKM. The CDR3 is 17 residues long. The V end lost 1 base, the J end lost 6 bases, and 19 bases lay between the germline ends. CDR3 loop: CASSLLDWSGMGQPQHF. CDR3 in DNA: TGTGCCAGCAGTTTATTAGATTGGTCAGGGATGGGTCAGCCCCAGCATTTT.

CDR3 region: CADGGGPLCYEQYF. The CDR3 DNA follows: TGCGCAGATGGGGGGGGGCCCTTATGCTACGAGCAGTACTTC. This rearrangement joins TRBV5-1 to TRBJ2-7, with D perhaps matching TRBD2 (7 bases). Germline CDR1 SGHRS, CDR2 YFSETQ. The CDR3 consists of 14 residues.

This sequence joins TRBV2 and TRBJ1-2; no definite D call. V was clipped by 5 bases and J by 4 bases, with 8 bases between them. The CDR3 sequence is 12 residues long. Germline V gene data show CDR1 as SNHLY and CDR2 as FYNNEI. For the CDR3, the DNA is TGTGCCAGCAGTCCCTCGAGCTATGGCTACACCTTC. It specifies CASSPSSYGYTF.